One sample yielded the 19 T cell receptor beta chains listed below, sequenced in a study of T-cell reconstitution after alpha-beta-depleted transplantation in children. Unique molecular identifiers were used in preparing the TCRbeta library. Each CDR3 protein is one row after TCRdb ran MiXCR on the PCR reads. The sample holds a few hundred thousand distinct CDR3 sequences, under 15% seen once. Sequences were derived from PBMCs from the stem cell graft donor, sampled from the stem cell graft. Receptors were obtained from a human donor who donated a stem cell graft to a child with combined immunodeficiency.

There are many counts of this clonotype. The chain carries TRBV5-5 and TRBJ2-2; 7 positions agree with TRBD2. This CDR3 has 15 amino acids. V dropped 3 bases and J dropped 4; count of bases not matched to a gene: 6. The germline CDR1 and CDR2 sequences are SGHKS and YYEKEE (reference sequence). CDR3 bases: TGTGCCAGCAGCTGGGAGGGGTTGGTCACCGGGGAGCTGTTTTTT. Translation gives CASSWEGLVTGELFF.

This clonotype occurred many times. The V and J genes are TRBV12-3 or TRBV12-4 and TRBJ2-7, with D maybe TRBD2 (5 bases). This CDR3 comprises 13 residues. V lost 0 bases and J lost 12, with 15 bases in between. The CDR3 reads CASSLADQRGRYF. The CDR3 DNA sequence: TGTGCCAGCAGTTTAGCGGACCAACGGGGTCGGTACTTC.

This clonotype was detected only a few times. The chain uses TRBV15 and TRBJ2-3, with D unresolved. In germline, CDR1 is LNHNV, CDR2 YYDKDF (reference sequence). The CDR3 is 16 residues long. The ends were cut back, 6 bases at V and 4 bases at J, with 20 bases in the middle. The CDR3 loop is CATSLGLNSEADTQYF. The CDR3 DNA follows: TGTGCCACCAGTTTAGGTCTGAACTCCGAGGCAGATACGCAGTATTTT.

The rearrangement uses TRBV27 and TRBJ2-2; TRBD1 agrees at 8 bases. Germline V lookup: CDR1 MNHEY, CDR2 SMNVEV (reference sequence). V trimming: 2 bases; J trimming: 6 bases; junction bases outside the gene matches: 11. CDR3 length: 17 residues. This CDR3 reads CASSLPQGPGGSGELFF. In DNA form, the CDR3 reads TGTGCCAGCAGTTTACCTCAAGGGCCAGGGGGCTCCGGGGAGCTGTTTTTT.

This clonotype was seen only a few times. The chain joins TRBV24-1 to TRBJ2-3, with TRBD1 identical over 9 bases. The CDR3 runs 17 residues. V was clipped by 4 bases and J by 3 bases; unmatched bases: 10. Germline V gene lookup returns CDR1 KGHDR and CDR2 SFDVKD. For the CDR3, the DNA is TGTGCCACCAGTGACCTTGACAGGGGGGCATCGACAGATACGCAGTATTTT. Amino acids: CATSDLDRGASTDTQYF.

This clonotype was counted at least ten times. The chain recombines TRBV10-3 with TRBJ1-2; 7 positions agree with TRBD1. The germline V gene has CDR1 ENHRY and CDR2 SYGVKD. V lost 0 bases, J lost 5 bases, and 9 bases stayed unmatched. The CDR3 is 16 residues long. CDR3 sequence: CAISESQGGTSYGYTF. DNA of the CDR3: TGTGCCATCAGTGAGTCCCAGGGGGGGACATCGTATGGCTACACCTTC.

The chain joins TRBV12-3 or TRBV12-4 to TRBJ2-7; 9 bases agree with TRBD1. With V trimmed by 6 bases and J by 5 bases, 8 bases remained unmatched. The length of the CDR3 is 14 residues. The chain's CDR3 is CASRLPGQGHEQYF. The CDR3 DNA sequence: TGTGCCAGCAGGCTACCGGGACAGGGCCACGAGCAGTACTTC.

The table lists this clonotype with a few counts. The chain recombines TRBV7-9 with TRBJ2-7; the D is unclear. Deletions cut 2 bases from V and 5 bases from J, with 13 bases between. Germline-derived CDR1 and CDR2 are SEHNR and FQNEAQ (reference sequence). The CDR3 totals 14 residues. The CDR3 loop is CASSLFGQADEQYF. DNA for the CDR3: TGTGCCAGCAGCTTATTTGGGCAGGCTGACGAGCAGTACTTC. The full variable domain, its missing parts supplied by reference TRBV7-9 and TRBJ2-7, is DTGVSQNPRHKITKRGQNVTFRCDPISEHNRLYWYRQTLGQGPEFLTYFQNEAQLEKSRLLSDRFSAERPKGSFSTLEIQRTEQGDSAMYLCASSLFGQADEQYFGPGTRLTVT.

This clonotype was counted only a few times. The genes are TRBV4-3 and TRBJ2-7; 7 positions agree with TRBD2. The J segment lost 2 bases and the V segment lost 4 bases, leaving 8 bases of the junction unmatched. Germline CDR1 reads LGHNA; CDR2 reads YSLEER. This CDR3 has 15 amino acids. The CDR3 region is CASSPGGLGAYEQYF. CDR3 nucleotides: TGCGCCAGCAGCCCCGGGGGGTTGGGCGCCTACGAGCAGTACTTC.

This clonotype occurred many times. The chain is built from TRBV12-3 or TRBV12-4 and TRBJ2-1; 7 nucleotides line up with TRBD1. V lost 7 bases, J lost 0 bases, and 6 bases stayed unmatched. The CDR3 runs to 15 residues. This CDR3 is CASTRQGSSYNEQFF. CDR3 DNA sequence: TGTGCCAGCACCCGACAGGGTAGCTCCTACAATGAGCAGTTCTTC.

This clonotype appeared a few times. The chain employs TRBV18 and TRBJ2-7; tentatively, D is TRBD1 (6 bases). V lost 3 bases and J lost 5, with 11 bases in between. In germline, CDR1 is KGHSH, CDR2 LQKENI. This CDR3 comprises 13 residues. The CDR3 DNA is TGTGCCAGCTCACCTACACAGGGTCACGAGCAGTACTTC. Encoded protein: CASSPTQGHEQYF.

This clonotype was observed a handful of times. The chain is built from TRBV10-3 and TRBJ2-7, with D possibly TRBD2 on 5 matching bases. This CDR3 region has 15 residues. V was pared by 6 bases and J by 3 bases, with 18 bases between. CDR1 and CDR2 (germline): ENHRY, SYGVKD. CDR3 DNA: TGTGCCATCAGGGACCGTGGATTAGCGATCTACGAGCAGTACTTC. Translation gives CAIRDRGLAIYEQYF.

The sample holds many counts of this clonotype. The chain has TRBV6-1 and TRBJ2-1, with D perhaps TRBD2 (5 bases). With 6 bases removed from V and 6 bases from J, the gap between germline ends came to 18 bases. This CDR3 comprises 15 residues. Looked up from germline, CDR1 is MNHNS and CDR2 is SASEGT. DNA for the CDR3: TGTGCCAGCAGCCTGGGGAGACTCGTCATCAATGAGCAGTTCTTC. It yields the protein CASSLGRLVINEQFF.

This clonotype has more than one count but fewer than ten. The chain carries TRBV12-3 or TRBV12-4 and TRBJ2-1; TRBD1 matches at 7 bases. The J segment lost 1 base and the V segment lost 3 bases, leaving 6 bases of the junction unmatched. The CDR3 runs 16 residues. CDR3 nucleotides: TGTGCCAGCAGTTTCGGAGTCAGGGGGTCCTACAATGAGCAGTTCTTC. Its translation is CASSFGVRGSYNEQFF.

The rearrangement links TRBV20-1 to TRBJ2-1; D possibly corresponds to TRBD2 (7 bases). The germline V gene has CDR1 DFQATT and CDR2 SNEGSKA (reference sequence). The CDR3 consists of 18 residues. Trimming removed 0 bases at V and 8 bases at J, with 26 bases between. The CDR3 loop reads CSARDRFLSGGDKDEQFF. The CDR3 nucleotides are TGCAGTGCTAGAGATCGGTTCTTGTCGGGGGGCGACAAGGATGAGCAGTTCTTC.

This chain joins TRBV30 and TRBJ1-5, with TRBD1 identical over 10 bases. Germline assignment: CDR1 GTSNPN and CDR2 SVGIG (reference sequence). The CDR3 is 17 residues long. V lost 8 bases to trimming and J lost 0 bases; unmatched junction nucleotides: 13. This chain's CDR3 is CAAGTGAPLYSNQPQHF. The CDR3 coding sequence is TGTGCCGCCGGGACAGGGGCCCCGTTATATAGCAATCAGCCCCAGCATTTT.

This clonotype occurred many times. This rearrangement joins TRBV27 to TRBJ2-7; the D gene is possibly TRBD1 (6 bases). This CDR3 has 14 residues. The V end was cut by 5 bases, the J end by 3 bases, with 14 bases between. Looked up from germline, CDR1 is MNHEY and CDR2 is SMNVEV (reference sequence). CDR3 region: CASSPYEGDYEQYF. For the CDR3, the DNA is TGTGCCAGCAGTCCCTATGAGGGGGACTACGAGCAGTACTTC.

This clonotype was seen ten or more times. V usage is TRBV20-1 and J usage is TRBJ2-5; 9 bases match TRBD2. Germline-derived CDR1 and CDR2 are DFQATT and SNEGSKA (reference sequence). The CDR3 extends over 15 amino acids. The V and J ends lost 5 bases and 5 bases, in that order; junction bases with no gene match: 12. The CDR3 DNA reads TGCAGTGCTGGCCCCGGGACTAGCCTTGAGGAGACCCAGTACTTC. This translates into CSAGPGTSLEETQYF.

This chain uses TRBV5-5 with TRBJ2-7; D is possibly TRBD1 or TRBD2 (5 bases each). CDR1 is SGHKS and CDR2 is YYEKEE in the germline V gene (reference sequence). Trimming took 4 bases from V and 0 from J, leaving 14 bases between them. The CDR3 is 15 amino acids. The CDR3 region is CASSPMVGASYEQYF. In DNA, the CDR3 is TGTGCCAGCAGCCCGATGGTCGGGGCCTCCTACGAGCAGTACTTC.